Below, 27 T cell receptor beta chains from the same sample are listed, as sequenced in a study of regulatory T cells in long-lasting Graves disease. Relying on iRepertoire HTBI primers and Arm-PCR of CDR3 regions, the team built TCR beta libraries. TCRdb itself ran the multiplex PCR reads through MiXCR, one entry per CDR3 protein. The data contain around 480,000 distinct CDR3 sequences, around 15% of them singletons. Time point described: newly diagnosed GD, antithyroid drugs for less than 3 months. Generation of the TCR library employed RNA extracted from PBMCs. The same specimen was also included in a second study, on T cells in Graves' hyperthyroidism and ophthalmopathy.

This sample comprised peripheral blood mononuclear cells (PBMCs), obtained at new diagnosis, from a patient treated with antithyroid drugs. All receptors come from a man aged 40-50 years with Graves disease.

Concerning this clonotype: This likely reflects a read error, since a far larger clone is one base away. The conserved closing phenylalanine or tryptophan is absent in this CDR3, likely reflecting a read error. V gene TRBV5-1 combines with J gene TRBJ2-7; TRBD2 agrees at 7 bases. Germline assignment: CDR1 SGHRS and CDR2 YFSETQ. This CDR3 is built from 16 residues. The CDR3: CASSLLGGRRLYEQYS. Here the CDR3 DNA reads TGTGCCAGCAGCTTACTTGGCGGGAGAAGGCTCTACGAGCAGTACTCC.

This clonotype was observed at least ten times. The chain couples TRBV2 to TRBJ2-2; TRBD2 matches at 12 bases. The CDR3 totals 15 residues. In germline, CDR1 is SNHLY, CDR2 FYNNEI. The junction had 3 bases not matched to a gene; V was cut back by 6 bases and J by 4 bases. The CDR3, as DNA: TGTGCCAGCAGCGGGACTAGCGGGCGCACCGGGGAGCTGTTTTTT. It encodes CASSGTSGRTGELFF.

This clonotype showed up many times. J is TRBJ2-1 and V is TRBV6-1; D unclear. This CDR3 is built from 13 residues. V lost 6 bases and J 9 bases, leaving 15 bases between the germline ends. Germline V lookup: CDR1 MNHNS, CDR2 SASEGT. CDR3 DNA: TGTGCCAGCAGCCAGGCGATCGGATCTGAGCAGTTCTTC. This encodes CASSQAIGSEQFF.

This clonotype was seen more than once but under ten times. This sequence joins TRBV19 and TRBJ1-1; 7 positions match TRBD1. The junction had 3 bases not matched to a gene; V was cut back by 6 bases and J by 2 bases. The CDR3 spans 13 residues. From germline, CDR1 is LNHDA and CDR2 SQIVND (reference sequence). The CDR3 reads CASRYRGNTEAFF. The CDR3 DNA sequence: TGTGCCAGTAGGTACAGGGGAAACACTGAAGCTTTCTTT.

In this sample, this clonotype turned up many times. The chain is built from TRBV3-1 and TRBJ2-7, with 8 bases matching TRBD2. Germline V gives CDR1 LGHDT, CDR2 YNNKEL (reference sequence). The CDR3 has 15 residues. Trimming took 2 bases from V and 6 from J; bases not matched to a gene: 9. The CDR3 sequence: CASSQTGLVASEQYF. CDR3 DNA: TGTGCCAGCAGCCAAACGGGACTAGTGGCTTCCGAGCAGTACTTC.

The sample holds a few counts of this clonotype. This chain links TRBV6-1 with TRBJ2-1; D unresolved. Germline-derived CDR1 and CDR2 are MNHNS and SASEGT. The V end was cut by 10 bases, the J end by 6 bases, with 7 bases between. This CDR3 is built from 10 residues. CDR3 bases: TGTGCCACCGGTGGCAATGAGCAGTTCTTC. Its translation: CATGGNEQFF.

This clonotype was seen ten or more times. The chain employs TRBV6-1 and TRBJ2-7, with a tentative D call TRBD1 (6 bases). The germline V gene has CDR1 MNHNS and CDR2 SASEGT. The CDR3 runs to 14 residues. The V end lost 6 bases, the J end lost 1 base, and 13 bases lay between the germline ends. CDR3 amino acids: CASSGQLLSYEQYF. The CDR3 region has the DNA TGTGCCAGCAGCGGACAGTTGTTGTCCTACGAGCAGTACTTC.

The chain combines TRBV5-1 with TRBJ1-4, with TRBD1 matching 7 bases. The trim removed 0 bases at V and 7 bases at J, leaving 6 bases unmatched. Germline CDR1 reads SGHRS; CDR2 reads YFSETQ. The length of the CDR3 is 15 residues. CDR3 sequence reads: CASSLDGTAIEKLFF. The DNA for the CDR3 is TGCGCCAGCAGCTTGGACGGGACAGCCATTGAAAAACTGTTTTTT.

This clonotype was observed at least ten times. This rearrangement joins TRBV7-9 to TRBJ2-7, with 12 positions matching TRBD2. The CDR3 totals 17 residues. V lost 4 bases, J lost 2 bases, and 9 bases stayed unmatched. Germline assignment: CDR1 SEHNR and CDR2 FQNEAQ (reference sequence). The CDR3 sequence is CASSSLAGGPPTYEQYF. CDR3 coding DNA: TGTGCCAGCAGCTCCCTAGCGGGAGGGCCACCTACCTACGAGCAGTACTTC. Drawing the rest from reference TRBV7-9 and TRBJ2-7, the complete variable domain is DTGVSQNPRHKITKRGQNVTFRCDPISEHNRLYWYRQTLGQGPEFLTYFQNEAQLEKSRLLSDRFSAERPKGSFSTLEIQRTEQGDSAMYLCASSSLAGGPPTYEQYFGPGTRLTVT.

This clonotype was counted at least ten times. The J gene is TRBJ1-2, the V gene TRBV3-1, with D hard to call. The germline V and J ends were trimmed by 0 bases and 8 bases, with 13 bases remaining between them. The CDR3 runs 14 residues. Germline V gene sequence: CDR1 LGHDT, CDR2 YNNKEL (reference sequence). The CDR3 spells CASSQDLRAVGYTF. CDR3 bases: TGTGCCAGCAGCCAAGATTTACGTGCTGTCGGCTACACCTTC.

This clonotype was observed a few times. V usage is TRBV6-1 and J usage is TRBJ1-5, with TRBD1 as a possible D gene (5 bases). Germline assignment: CDR1 MNHNS and CDR2 SASEGT. This CDR3 is 15 amino acids long. V gave up 10 bases and J gave up 0 bases, with 16 bases separating them. This CDR3 reads CATDWGEYSNQPQHF. In nucleotides, the CDR3 is TGTGCCACAGATTGGGGGGAATATAGCAATCAGCCCCAGCATTTT.

This clonotype has a count of ten or more. The rearrangement uses TRBV7-9 and TRBJ2-7, with 8 bases that match TRBD2. The germline gives CDR1 SEHNR, CDR2 FQNEAQ (reference sequence). V shed 6 bases and J 1 base; nucleotides not matched to a gene: 5. This CDR3 comprises 14 residues. CDR3 bases: TGTGCCAGCAGTGGGACTAGTAGGTCCTACGAGCAGTACTTC. Translated: CASSGTSRSYEQYF.

This clonotype was seen only a few times. The chain combines TRBV2 with TRBJ1-4; D is ambiguous. V dropped 4 bases and J dropped 0 bases, with 6 bases sitting between them. Germline values: CDR1 SNHLY, CDR2 FYNNEI. CDR3 length: 14 residues. Here the CDR3 reads CASSGQATNEKLFF. The CDR3 region has the DNA TGTGCCAGCAGTGGACAAGCAACTAATGAAAAACTGTTTTTT.

This clonotype was seen at least ten times. The rearrangement links TRBV7-2 to TRBJ2-7; 11 bases match TRBD2. Germline V gene lookup returns CDR1 SGHTA and CDR2 FQGNSA. Germline trimming cut 4 bases from V and 1 base from J; bases unmatched to any gene: 12. There are 18 residues in the CDR3. The CDR3 sequence: CASSSGKGTSGVSYEQYF. The CDR3 DNA reads TGTGCCAGCAGCTCGGGTAAGGGGACTAGCGGAGTTTCCTACGAGCAGTACTTC.

This rearrangement joins TRBV12-3 or TRBV12-4 to TRBJ2-3; 15 bases match TRBD2. V gave up 5 bases and J gave up 5 bases; unmatched junction bases: 8. This CDR3 contains 17 residues. CDR3 sequence reads: CASSPPSGLAGGDTQYF. The CDR3 DNA sequence: TGTGCCAGCAGTCCTCCCTCGGGACTAGCGGGGGGAGATACGCAGTATTTT.

This clonotype was observed many times. The rearrangement joins TRBV12-3 or TRBV12-4 to TRBJ2-1; the D gene is possibly TRBD2 (5 bases). The V end lost 10 bases, the J end lost 0 bases, and 10 bases lay between the germline ends. This CDR3 region has 13 residues. The CDR3 DNA reads TGTGCCATACGAACTAGCTCCTACAATGAGCAGTTCTTC. The encoded protein is CAIRTSSYNEQFF.

In the case of this clonotype: This likely traces to a read error, being one base from a far larger clone. The chain has TRBV11-2 and TRBJ2-3, with D unresolved. The J call may be faulty, since TRBJ2-5 better matches the DNA end. CDR1 and CDR2 (germline): SGHAT, FQNNGV. The CDR3 length is 11 residues. CDR3 in DNA: TGTGTCAGCAGCTTAGTCGAGACCCAGTACTTC. Protein: CVSSLVETQYF.

The rearrangement joins TRBV20-1 to TRBJ2-3; 9 bases are a match to TRBD1. Germline values: CDR1 DFQATT, CDR2 SNEGSKA (reference sequence). With 5 bases clipped from V and 4 bases from J, the junction kept 7 bases outside the gene matches. This CDR3 spans 14 amino acids. The CDR3 protein is CSALGQGRSDTQYF. The CDR3 nucleotides are TGCAGTGCTCTAGGACAGGGGAGGTCAGATACGCAGTATTTT.

V gene TRBV18 combines with J gene TRBJ1-5; no reliable D call. CDR1 is KGHSH and CDR2 is LQKENI in the germline V gene. The CDR3 spans 18 residues. The ends were cut back, 4 bases at V and 1 base at J, with 20 bases in the middle. CDR3 coding DNA: TGTGCCAGCTCACTGAAGGGAAGGGTCATGAGCAGCAATCAGCCCCAGCATTTT. Residues: CASSLKGRVMSSNQPQHF.

This clonotype appeared many times. V usage is TRBV7-9 and J usage is TRBJ1-6, with D uncertain. This CDR3 region has 14 residues. CDR1 is SEHNR, CDR2 FQNEAQ, per germline (reference sequence). V gave up 1 base and J gave up 10 bases, with 11 bases separating them. CDR3 in DNA: TGTGCCAGCAGCTTAGAAGGGTTTCGGTCACCCCTCCACTTT. Translated, it gives CASSLEGFRSPLHF.

The genes are TRBV6-2 or TRBV6-3 and TRBJ1-3, with D possibly being TRBD1 (5 bases). Germline V gene data show CDR1 as MNHEY and CDR2 as SVGEGT. V shed 5 bases and J shed 3 bases, with 14 bases lying between them. The CDR3 extends over 15 amino acids. This CDR3 reads CASSPEPGFGNTIYF. The CDR3 bases are TGTGCCAGCAGTCCCGAGCCAGGGTTTGGAAACACCATATATTTT.

This clonotype was seen a handful of times. This chain connects TRBV7-9 to TRBJ2-1; TRBD2 matches 8 bases. The CDR3 runs 17 residues. V shed 5 bases and J 3 bases; nucleotides not matched to a gene: 12. CDR1 is SEHNR and CDR2 is FQNEAQ in the germline V gene (reference sequence). This chain's CDR3 is CASSHRGGSGLYNEQFF. DNA for the CDR3: TGTGCCAGCAGCCACCGGGGGGGTAGCGGGCTCTACAATGAGCAGTTCTTC. Using reference TRBV7-9 and TRBJ2-1 for the parts outside the CDR3, the full variable domain is DTGVSQNPRHKITKRGQNVTFRCDPISEHNRLYWYRQTLGQGPEFLTYFQNEAQLEKSRLLSDRFSAERPKGSFSTLEIQRTEQGDSAMYLCASSHRGGSGLYNEQFFGPGTRLTVL.

This clonotype was counted at least ten times. This rearrangement joins TRBV20-1 to TRBJ2-2; 7 bases line up with TRBD2. The CDR3 contains 15 residues. V was clipped by 4 bases and J by 4 bases; unmatched bases: 9. Germline loops: CDR1 DFQATT, CDR2 SNEGSKA (reference sequence). The CDR3 nucleotides read TGCAGTGCTACCCAACTAGCGTGGGGCACCGGGGAGCTGTTTTTT. The encoded protein is CSATQLAWGTGELFF.

This clonotype was seen at least ten times. The J gene is TRBJ2-4, the V gene TRBV11-2; no clear D. The J call may be incorrect, as the DNA end agrees better with TRBJ2-1. CDR3 length equals 13 residues. Germline V CDR1 and CDR2: SGHAT, FQNNGV. CDR3 region: CASSSSPSDGQFF. The CDR3 DNA sequence: TGTGCCAGCAGCTCCTCCCCGTCTGACGGGCAGTTCTTC.

This chain connects TRBV19 to TRBJ1-1; perhaps TRBD1 as D (5 bases). The CDR3 runs to 18 residues. Trimming left V 7 bases short and J 0 bases short, with 24 bases between. The germline CDR1 and CDR2 sequences are LNHDA and SQIVND (reference sequence). The CDR3 DNA reads as TGTGCCAGTACAACCCGGGACGGATCCAGGCGGATGAACACTGAAGCTTTCTTT. It codes for CASTTRDGSRRMNTEAFF.

In this sample, this clonotype turned up a few times. The chain is built from TRBV2 and TRBJ1-3; no reliable D call. CDR3 length: 15 amino acids. V was cut by 3 bases and J by 0 bases, with 9 bases left in between. Germline values: CDR1 SNHLY, CDR2 FYNNEI. This CDR3 is CASSDGVLSGNTIYF. The CDR3 DNA sequence: TGTGCCAGCAGTGACGGGGTCCTCTCTGGAAACACCATATATTTT.

About this clonotype: A much larger clone sits a single nucleotide away, making a read error possible. The chain carries TRBV28 and TRBJ2-7; 14 positions match TRBD2. This CDR3 spans 17 amino acids. Germline CDR1 MDHEN, CDR2 SYDVKM. CDR3 residues: CASSSTGTSGSYYERYF. CDR3 nucleotide sequence: TGTGCCAGCAGTTCCACCGGGACTAGCGGGAGTTACTACGAGCGGTACTTC.